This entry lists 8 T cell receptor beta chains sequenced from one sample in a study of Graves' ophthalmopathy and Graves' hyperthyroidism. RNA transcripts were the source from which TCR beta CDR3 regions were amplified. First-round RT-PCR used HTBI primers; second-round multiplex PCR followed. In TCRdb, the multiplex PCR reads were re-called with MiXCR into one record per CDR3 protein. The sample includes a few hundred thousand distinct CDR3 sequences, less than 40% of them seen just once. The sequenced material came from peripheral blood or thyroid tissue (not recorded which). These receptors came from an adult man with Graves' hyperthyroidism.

As DNA, the CDR3 is TGTGCCAGCAGTAACAGACAGGGCCGGGGAGAGCAGTACTTC. As protein: CASSNRQGRGEQYF. V is TRBV12-3 or TRBV12-4 and J is TRBJ2-7; 7 bases are a match to TRBD1. Trimming cost V 5 bases and J 7 bases; bases outside gene matches: 11. There are 14 residues in the CDR3.

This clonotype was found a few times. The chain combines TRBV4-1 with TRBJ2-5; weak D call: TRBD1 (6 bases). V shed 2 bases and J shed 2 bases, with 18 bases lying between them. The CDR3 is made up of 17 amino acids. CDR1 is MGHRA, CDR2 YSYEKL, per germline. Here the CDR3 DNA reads TGCGCCAGCAGCCAATCCCTCGTCCGGACAGCACAAGAGACCCAGTACTTC. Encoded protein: CASSQSLVRTAQETQYF.

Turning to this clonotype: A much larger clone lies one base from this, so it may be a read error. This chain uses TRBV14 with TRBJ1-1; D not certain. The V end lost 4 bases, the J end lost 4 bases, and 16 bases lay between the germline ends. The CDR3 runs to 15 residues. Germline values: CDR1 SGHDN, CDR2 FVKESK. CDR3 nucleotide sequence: TGTGCCAGCAGCCCCCCCCGCAGACCGAGCACTGAAGCTTTCTTT. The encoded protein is CASSPPRRPSTEAFF.

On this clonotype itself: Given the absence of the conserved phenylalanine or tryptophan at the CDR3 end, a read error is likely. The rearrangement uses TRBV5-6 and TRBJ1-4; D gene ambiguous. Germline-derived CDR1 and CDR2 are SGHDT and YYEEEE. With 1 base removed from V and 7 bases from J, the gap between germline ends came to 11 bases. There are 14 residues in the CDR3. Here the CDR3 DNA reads TGTGCCAGCAGCTTGCGCCCACCTAGTGAAAAACTGTTTTCT. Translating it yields CASSLRPPSEKLFS.

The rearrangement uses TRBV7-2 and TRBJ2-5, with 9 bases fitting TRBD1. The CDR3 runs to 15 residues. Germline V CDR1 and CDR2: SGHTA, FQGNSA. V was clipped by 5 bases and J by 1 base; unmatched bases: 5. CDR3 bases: TGTGCCAGCAGCCATTGGGGACAGGGCCAAGAGACCCAGTACTTC. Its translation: CASSHWGQGQETQYF.

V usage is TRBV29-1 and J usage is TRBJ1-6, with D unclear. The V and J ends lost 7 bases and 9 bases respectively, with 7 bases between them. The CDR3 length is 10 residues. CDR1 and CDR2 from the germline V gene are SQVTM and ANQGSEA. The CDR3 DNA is TGCAGCGCGGGAGGTTCACCCCTCCACTTT. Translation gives CSAGGSPLHF.

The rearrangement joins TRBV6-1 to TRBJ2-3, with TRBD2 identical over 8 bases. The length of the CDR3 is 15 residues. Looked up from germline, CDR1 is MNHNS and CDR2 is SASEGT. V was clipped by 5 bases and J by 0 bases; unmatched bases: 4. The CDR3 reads CASSSGGPSTDTQYF. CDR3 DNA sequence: TGTGCCAGCAGTTCGGGGGGGCCTAGCACAGATACGCAGTATTTT.

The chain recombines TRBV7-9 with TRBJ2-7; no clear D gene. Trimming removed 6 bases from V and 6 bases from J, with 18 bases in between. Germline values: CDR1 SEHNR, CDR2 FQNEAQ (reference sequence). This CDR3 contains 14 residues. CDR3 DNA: TGTGCCAGCAGTTTTGTCCGGGCAGGCTCCGAGCAGTACTTC. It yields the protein CASSFVRAGSEQYF.